Described below is a single TCR beta chain sequence and its context. The antigen remains unidentified. The sample belongs to a study of cytomegalovirus exposure and HLA in healthy donors. Study findings and constraints: When analyzed later, a missense DCLRE1C variant was found to be linked to TCR beta V- and J-gene trimming.

Trimming at V came to 1 base and at J to 3 bases, leaving 7 bases not matched to a gene. The CDR3 sequence is 16 residues long. The germline V gene has CDR1 SGHRS and CDR2 YFSETQ. Both 60 Vbeta primers and 13 Jbeta primers went into the PCR. Assay used: immunoSEQ multiplex PCR; TCRdb lists only in-frame clones, some missing. The sample contains some 150,000 clones, roughly 80% of which appear only once. This TCR was sampled from a woman aged 25 to 39 in good health and CMV-seronegative. The chain links TRBV5-1 to TRBJ2-7; TRBD2 aligns across 10 bases. Sample: PBMCs. The CDR3 spells CASSLRSGGESYEQYF. For the CDR3, the DNA is TGCGCCAGCAGCTTGAGGAGCGGGGGGGAAAGCTACGAGCAGTACTTC.